This TCR beta chain was recorded in a study of spatial heterogeneity in lung cancer. Background on the study: The donors, 70 or so patients with untreated early-stage non-small cell lung cancer, provided the samples. Mean representation of each unique TCR and UMI combination in the raw reads exceeded nine occurrences.

This clonotype is classed as medium-sized. The antigen remains unidentified. In a library made to pick up alpha chains, this beta chain is a stray read with a size that means little. Every TCR cDNA molecule carried a tag that served as a unique molecular identifier. One entry per CDR3 protein results from TCRdb running MiXCR on the 5' RACE reads. Of over 7,500 distinct CDR3 sequences listed, 3.5% to 4% were seen once; the top ten hold roughly 20%. V was cut by 5 bases and J by 1 base, with 14 bases left in between. The CDR3 totals 15 residues. Germline V gives CDR1 MGHRA, CDR2 YSYEKL. The time point: blood taken at disease recurrence. The input material, whole RNA from tumor, nontumor lung or frozen PBMC, was sequenced unsorted. Study-level results: In blood, ubiquitous expanded tumor TCRs appeared more at resection than follow-up.

This clonotype originated in a female donor with early-stage non-small cell lung cancer. V is TRBV4-1 and J is TRBJ1-1; TRBD1 is a possible D gene (6 bases). Sequenced material: PBMCs, taken at recurrence. CDR3 sequence (DNA): TGCGCCAGCAGCAGTCTGGGGGGGCAGAACACTGAAGCTTTCTTT. Its translation is CASSSLGGQNTEAFF.